A single sample gave rise to the 13 T cell receptor beta chains below, sequenced in a study of T cells in Graves' hyperthyroidism and ophthalmopathy (dated by TCRdb to between 2017 and 2020). The method was multiplex PCR. TCRdb lists the instrument as Illumina HiSeq 2000. The TCR beta CDR3 regions were amplified from RNA transcripts. The first round of RT-PCR for the TCR CDR3 was performed with the HTBI primer set and the Qiagen OneStep RT-PCR kit. TCRdb itself trimmed the public reads at Q25 with fastp, ran MiXCR and retained productive beta chains. Duplicate CDR3 protein sequences are folded into a single record with the most common DNA and genes. The sample table holds 500,000 to 650,000 distinct CDR3 sequences, of which nearly 20% were seen once. Of the sample, over 45% is held by the ten largest clones. Sample: blood. The receptors come from a man aged 35 to 55 with Graves' ophthalmopathy.

This clonotype was seen ten or more times. The V gene is TRBV5-6, the J gene TRBJ1-5; 9 bases line up with TRBD1. The CDR3 has 15 amino acids. With V trimmed by 2 bases and J by 2 bases, 2 bases remained unmatched. Germline V gene data show CDR1 as SGHDT and CDR2 as YYEEEE. The CDR3 nucleotides are TGTGCCAGCAGCTTAAGGGACAGGGGCAATCAGCCCCAGCATTTT. It translates to CASSLRDRGNQPQHF.

This clonotype was observed a handful of times. The chain has TRBV11-2 and TRBJ1-4; D might be TRBD1 (6 bases). V dropped 6 bases and J dropped 8 bases, with 19 bases sitting between them. Germline assignment: CDR1 SGHAT and CDR2 FQNNGV. The CDR3 loop spans 15 amino acids. The CDR3 sequence: CASSRGQGQREKLFF. The CDR3 DNA reads as TGTGCCAGCAGTCGAGGGCAGGGGCAGCGGGAAAAACTGTTTTTT. Combining the CDR3 with reference TRBV11-2 and TRBJ1-4 gives the whole variable domain EAGVAQSPRYKIIEKRQSVAFWCNPISGHATLYWYQQILGQGPKLLIQFQNNGVVDDSQLPKDRFSAERLKGVDSTLKIQPAKLEDSAVYLCASSRGQGQREKLFFGSGTQLSVL.

This clonotype was observed a handful of times. This chain connects TRBV18 to TRBJ1-5; 7 bases are shared with TRBD1. Per germline, CDR1 KGHSH and CDR2 LQKENI. The CDR3 totals 14 residues. The J segment lost 6 bases and the V segment lost 3 bases, leaving 5 bases of the junction unmatched. The CDR3 DNA reads as TGTGCCAGCTCACCCGCAGGGGACAGTCAGCCCCAGCATTTT. Translating it yields CASSPAGDSQPQHF. The full variable domain, rest sourced from reference TRBV18 and TRBJ1-5, is NAGVMQNPRHLVRRRGQEARLRCSPMKGHSHVYWYRQLPEEGLKFMVYLQKENIIDESGMPKERFSAEFPKEGPSILRIQQVVRGDSAAYFCASSPAGDSQPQHFGDGTRLSIL.

The table lists this clonotype with many counts. The rearrangement joins TRBV11-2 to TRBJ2-1; D is undetermined. Germline V gene lookup returns CDR1 SGHAT and CDR2 FQNNGV. CDR3 length: 12 residues. With 3 bases removed from V and 10 bases from J, the gap between germline ends came to 10 bases. DNA of the CDR3: TGTGCCAGCAGCTTCCATATCCACGAGCAGTTCTTC. It yields the protein CASSFHIHEQFF.

Concerning this clonotype: A junction boundary mismatches the germline segment, possibly from a read error. This rearrangement joins TRBV5-1 to TRBJ1-6; a weak D match, TRBD1 (5 bases). Germline V gene data show CDR1 as SGHRS and CDR2 as YFSETQ. CDR3 length: 14 amino acids. The CDR3 spells CASSLTDYNSPLHF. The CDR3 nucleotides are TGTGCCAGCAGCTTGACAGATTATAATTCACCCCTCCACTTT.

This clonotype was counted at least ten times. The J gene is TRBJ2-1, the V gene TRBV28, with D tentatively TRBD2 (6 bases). CDR1 is MDHEN, CDR2 SYDVKM, per germline. The V end lost 10 bases, the J end lost 0 bases, and 19 bases lay between the germline ends. The CDR3 has 16 amino acids. CDR3 DNA: TGTGCCACCAGAAGGGGTTCCGGGAGCTCCTACAATGAGCAGTTCTTC. This translates into CATRRGSGSSYNEQFF. Looking up the rest from reference TRBV28 and TRBJ2-1 gives the full variable domain: DVKVTQSSRYLVKRTGEKVFLECVQDMDHENMFWYRQDPGLGLRLIYFSYDVKMKEKGDIPEGYSVSREKKERFSLILESASTNQTSMYLCATRRGSGSSYNEQFFGPGTRLTVL.

Note on this clonotype: This may be a read error, as it is one base from a much larger clone. This sequence joins TRBV6-5 and TRBJ2-7; D is possibly TRBD2 (6 bases). This CDR3 comprises 16 residues. Germline CDR1 is MNHEY and CDR2 is SVGAGI. With 2 bases removed from V and 5 bases from J, the gap between germline ends came to 19 bases. The CDR3 loop reads CASSYDPGLPYHEQYF. CDR3 in DNA: TGTGCCAGCAGTTACGACCCGGGACTCCCGTACCACGAGCAGTACTTC.

This chain links TRBV7-9 with TRBJ2-7; unclear D gene. CDR1 SEHNR and CDR2 FQNEAQ come from the germline V gene (reference sequence). Trimming removed 1 base from V and 6 bases from J, with 10 bases in between. This CDR3 comprises 13 residues. This CDR3 is CASSLVRGAEQYF. For the CDR3, the DNA is TGTGCCAGCAGCTTAGTAAGAGGTGCCGAGCAGTACTTC.

This clonotype was seen ten or more times. The chain employs TRBV6-1 and TRBJ2-1; 12 nucleotides match TRBD2. The V gene end was trimmed by 5 bases and the J gene end by 9 bases; junction bases not matched to a gene: 11. The length of the CDR3 is 16 residues. Looked up from germline, CDR1 is MNHNS and CDR2 is SASEGT. In DNA, the CDR3 is TGTGCCAGCAGTATAAGGACTAGCGGGGAGGGGGGTGAGCAGTTCTTC. It is translated as CASSIRTSGEGGEQFF.

J is TRBJ2-3 and V is TRBV9; 7 bases match TRBD2. The CDR3 has 17 amino acids. Germline lookup yields CDR1 SGDLS and CDR2 YYNGEE. The J segment lost 1 base and the V segment lost 4 bases, leaving 12 bases of the junction unmatched. The CDR3 bases are TGTGCCAGCAGCCCCCATAGTCGGAGCGGGGGCACAGATACGCAGTATTTT. It is translated as CASSPHSRSGGTDTQYF.

V usage is TRBV6-2 or TRBV6-3 and J usage is TRBJ1-6; tentatively, D is TRBD1 (6 bases). CDR3 size: 12 residues. V gave up 5 bases and J gave up 13 bases, with 12 bases separating them. The germline V gene has CDR1 MNHEY and CDR2 SVGEGT. CDR3 protein: CASSHGDIPLHF. The CDR3 DNA is TGTGCCAGCAGTCATGGGGACATCCCCCTCCACTTT.

The chain couples TRBV10-3 to TRBJ2-1, with D uncertain. This CDR3 spans 14 amino acids. Germline CDR1 and CDR2: ENHRY and SYGVKD. Trimming pared 3 bases from V and 7 bases from J, leaving 13 bases between. CDR3 sequence (DNA): TGTGCCATCAGTGATGGGTTAATAGGGAATGAGCAGTTCTTC. Its protein is CAISDGLIGNEQFF.

This clonotype was seen at least ten times. This chain uses TRBV28 with TRBJ2-3; 8 nucleotides agree with TRBD2. CDR3 length: 15 amino acids. The junction had 4 bases not matched to a gene; V was cut back by 5 bases and J by 0 bases. The germline gives CDR1 MDHEN, CDR2 SYDVKM. CDR3: CASSELAGSTDTQYF. The CDR3, as DNA: TGTGCCAGCAGTGAGCTAGCGGGCAGCACAGATACGCAGTATTTT.